Listed here is a single T cell receptor (beta chain). Antigen unknown. This sample is drawn from a study of cytomegalovirus exposure and HLA in healthy donors. The PCR contained 60 Vbeta and 13 Jbeta primers. Using immunoSEQ multiplex PCR, the repertoire was profiled, and TCRdb retains in-frame clones only, with some absent. The sample lists roughly 86,000 clones; 50% to 75% were seen once. Germline CDR1 reads MGHRA; CDR2 reads YSYEKL. The CDR3 length is 15 residues. Trimming at V came to 2 bases and at J to 0 bases, leaving 1 base not matched to a gene. Regarding the study as a whole: HLA alleles showed associations with around 15,000 TCR beta sequences in a later analysis, at a 0.05 false discovery rate.

Sequenced material: PBMCs. The origin of this receptor is a man aged 25 to 40 in good health and CMV-seronegative. The rearrangement joins TRBV4-1 to TRBJ2-3, with 8 positions matching TRBD2. CDR3 amino acids: CASSQIAGSTDTQYF. Written as DNA, the CDR3 is TGCGCCAGCAGCCAAATAGCGGGGAGCACAGATACGCAGTATTTT.